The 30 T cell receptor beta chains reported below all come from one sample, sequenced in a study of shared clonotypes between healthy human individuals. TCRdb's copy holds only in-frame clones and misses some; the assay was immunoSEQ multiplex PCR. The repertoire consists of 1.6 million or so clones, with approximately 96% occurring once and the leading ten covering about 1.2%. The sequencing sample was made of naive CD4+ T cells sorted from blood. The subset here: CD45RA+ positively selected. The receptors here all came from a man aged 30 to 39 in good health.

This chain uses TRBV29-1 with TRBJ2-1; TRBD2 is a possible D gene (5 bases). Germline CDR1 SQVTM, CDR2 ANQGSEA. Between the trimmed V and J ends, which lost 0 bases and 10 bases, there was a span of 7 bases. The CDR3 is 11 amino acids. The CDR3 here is CSVEEVAEQFF. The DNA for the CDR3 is TGCAGCGTTGAAGAAGTAGCGGAGCAGTTCTTC.

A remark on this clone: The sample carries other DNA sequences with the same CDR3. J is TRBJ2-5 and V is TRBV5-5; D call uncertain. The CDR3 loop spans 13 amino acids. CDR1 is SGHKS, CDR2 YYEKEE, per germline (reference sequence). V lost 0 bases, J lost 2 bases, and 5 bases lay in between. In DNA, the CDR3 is TGTGCCAGCAGCTTGGGTGGGCAAGAGACCCAGTACTTC. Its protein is CASSLGGQETQYF.

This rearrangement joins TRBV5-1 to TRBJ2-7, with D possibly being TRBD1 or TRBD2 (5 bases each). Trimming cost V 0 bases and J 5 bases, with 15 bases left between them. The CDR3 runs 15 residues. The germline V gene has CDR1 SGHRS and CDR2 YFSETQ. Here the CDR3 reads CASSLAALRDHEQYF. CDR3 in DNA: TGCGCCAGCAGCTTGGCGGCCCTTCGGGACCACGAGCAGTACTTC.

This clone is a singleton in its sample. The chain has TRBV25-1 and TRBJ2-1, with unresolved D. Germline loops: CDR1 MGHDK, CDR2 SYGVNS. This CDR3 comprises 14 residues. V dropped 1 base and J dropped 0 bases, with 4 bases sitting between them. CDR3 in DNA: TGTGCCAGCAGTGAATTAAGCTCCTACAATGAGCAGTTCTTC. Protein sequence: CASSELSSYNEQFF.

The CDR3 nucleotides read TGTGCCAGCGATAGTCCAGGGAACACTGAAGCTTTCTTT. The encoded protein is CASDSPGNTEAFF. J is TRBJ1-1 and V is TRBV6-6; D is ambiguous. Germline values: CDR1 MNHNY, CDR2 SVGAGI (reference sequence). This CDR3 is built from 13 residues. V lost 8 bases, J lost 1 base, and 11 bases lay in between.

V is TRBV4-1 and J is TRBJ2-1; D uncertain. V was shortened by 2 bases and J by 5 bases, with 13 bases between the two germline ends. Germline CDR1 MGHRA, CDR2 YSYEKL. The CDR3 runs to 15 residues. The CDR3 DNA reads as TGCGCCAGCAGCCAACCCACGAGGCTCAACAATGAGCAGTTCTTC. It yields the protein CASSQPTRLNNEQFF.

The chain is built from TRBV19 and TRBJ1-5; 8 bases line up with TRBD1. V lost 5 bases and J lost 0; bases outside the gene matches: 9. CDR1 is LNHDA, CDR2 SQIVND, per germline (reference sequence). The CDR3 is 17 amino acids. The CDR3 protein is CASSVAGQGFSNQPQHF. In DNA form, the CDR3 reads TGTGCCAGTAGTGTAGCAGGACAGGGCTTTAGCAATCAGCCCCAGCATTTT.

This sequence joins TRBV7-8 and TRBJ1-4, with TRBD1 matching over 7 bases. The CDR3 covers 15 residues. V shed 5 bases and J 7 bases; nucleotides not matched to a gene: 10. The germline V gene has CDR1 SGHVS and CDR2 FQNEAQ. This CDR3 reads CASSLDRVFGEKLFF. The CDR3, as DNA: TGTGCCAGCAGCCTCGACAGGGTCTTTGGTGAAAAACTGTTTTTT.

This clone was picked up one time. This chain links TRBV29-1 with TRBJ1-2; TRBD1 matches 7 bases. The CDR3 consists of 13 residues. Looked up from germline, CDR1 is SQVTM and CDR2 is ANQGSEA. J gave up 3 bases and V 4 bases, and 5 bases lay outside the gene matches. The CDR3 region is CSVGTGAHYGYTF. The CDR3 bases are TGCAGCGTTGGAACAGGGGCGCACTATGGCTACACCTTC.

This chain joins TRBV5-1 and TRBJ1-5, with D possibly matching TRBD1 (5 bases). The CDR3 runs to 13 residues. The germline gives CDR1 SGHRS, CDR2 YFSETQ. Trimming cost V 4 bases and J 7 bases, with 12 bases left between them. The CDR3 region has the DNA TGCGCCAGCAGCGCGGACATTTTCCAGCCCCAGCATTTT. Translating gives CASSADIFQPQHF.

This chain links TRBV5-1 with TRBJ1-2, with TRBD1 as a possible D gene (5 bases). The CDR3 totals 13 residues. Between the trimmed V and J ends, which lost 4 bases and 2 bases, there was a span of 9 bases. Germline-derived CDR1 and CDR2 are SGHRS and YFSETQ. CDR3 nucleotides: TGCGCCAGCAGCGCCGACAGAAACTATGGCTACACCTTC. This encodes CASSADRNYGYTF.

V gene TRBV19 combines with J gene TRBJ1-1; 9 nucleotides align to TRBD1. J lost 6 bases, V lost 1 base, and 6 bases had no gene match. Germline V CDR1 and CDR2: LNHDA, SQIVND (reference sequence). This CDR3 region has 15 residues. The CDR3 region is CASSIVDRGRPEAFF. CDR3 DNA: TGTGCCAGTAGTATAGTTGACAGGGGGAGGCCTGAAGCTTTCTTT.

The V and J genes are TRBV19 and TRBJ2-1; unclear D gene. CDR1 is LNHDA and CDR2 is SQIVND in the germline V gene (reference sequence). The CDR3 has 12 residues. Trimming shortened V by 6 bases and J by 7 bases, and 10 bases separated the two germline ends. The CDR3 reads CASSPRPNEQFF. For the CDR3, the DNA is TGTGCCAGTAGCCCCCGTCCTAATGAGCAGTTCTTC.

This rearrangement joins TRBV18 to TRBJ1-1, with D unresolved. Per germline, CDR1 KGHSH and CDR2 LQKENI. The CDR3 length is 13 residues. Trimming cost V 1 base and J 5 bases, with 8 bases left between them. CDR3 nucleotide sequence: TGTGCCAGCTCACCACGTATCGGGACTGAAGCTTTCTTT. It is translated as CASSPRIGTEAFF.

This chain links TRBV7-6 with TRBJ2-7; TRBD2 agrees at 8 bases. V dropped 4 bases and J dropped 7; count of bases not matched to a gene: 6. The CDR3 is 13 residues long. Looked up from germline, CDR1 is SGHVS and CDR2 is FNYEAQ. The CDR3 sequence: CASSSGGVGEQYF. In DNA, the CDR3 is TGTGCCAGCAGCTCCGGGGGGGTTGGAGAGCAGTACTTC.

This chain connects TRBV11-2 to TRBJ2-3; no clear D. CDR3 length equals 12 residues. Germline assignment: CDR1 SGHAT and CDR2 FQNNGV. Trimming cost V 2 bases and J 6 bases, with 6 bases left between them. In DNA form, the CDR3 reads TGTGCCAGCAGCTTACAGTTGGATACGCAGTATTTT. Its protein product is CASSLQLDTQYF.

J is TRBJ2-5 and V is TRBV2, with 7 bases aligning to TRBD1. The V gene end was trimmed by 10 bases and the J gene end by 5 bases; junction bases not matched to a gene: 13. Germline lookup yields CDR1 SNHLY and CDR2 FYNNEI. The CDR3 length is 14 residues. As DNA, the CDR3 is TGTGCCATTTCCGGGACAGATGTCTGGGAGACCCAGTACTTC. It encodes CAISGTDVWETQYF.

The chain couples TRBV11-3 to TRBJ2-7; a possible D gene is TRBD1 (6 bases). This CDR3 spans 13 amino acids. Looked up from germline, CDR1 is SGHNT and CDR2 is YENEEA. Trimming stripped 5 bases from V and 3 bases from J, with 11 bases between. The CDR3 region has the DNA TGTGCCAGCAGCCGGACAGACAACTACGAGCAGTACTTC. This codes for CASSRTDNYEQYF.

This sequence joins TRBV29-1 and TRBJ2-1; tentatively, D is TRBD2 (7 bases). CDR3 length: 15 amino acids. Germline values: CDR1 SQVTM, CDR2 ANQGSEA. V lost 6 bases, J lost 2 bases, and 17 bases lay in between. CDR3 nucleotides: TGCAGCGTCTATCGGTGGGGGGGCGCCTACAATGAGCAGTTCTTC. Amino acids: CSVYRWGGAYNEQFF.

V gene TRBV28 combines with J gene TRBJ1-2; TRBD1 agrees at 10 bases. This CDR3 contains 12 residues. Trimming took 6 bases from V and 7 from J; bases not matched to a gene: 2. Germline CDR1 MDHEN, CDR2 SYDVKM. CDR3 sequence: CASRTGGSGYTF. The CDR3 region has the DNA TGTGCCAGCAGGACAGGGGGCAGTGGCTACACCTTC.

The CDR3 coding sequence is TGTGCCAGCAGCTTACGGGGGGGCCCTTACAATGAGCAGTTCTTC. Translated: CASSLRGGPYNEQFF. The J gene is TRBJ2-1, the V gene TRBV11-3, with TRBD2 identical over 8 bases. J lost 4 bases, V lost 2 bases, and 4 bases had no gene match. Germline V gene lookup returns CDR1 SGHNT and CDR2 YENEEA. The CDR3 extends over 15 amino acids.

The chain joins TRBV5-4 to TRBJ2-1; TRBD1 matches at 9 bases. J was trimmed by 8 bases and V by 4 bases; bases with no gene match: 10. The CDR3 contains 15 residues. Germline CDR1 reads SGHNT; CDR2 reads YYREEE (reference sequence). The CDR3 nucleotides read TGTGCCAGCAGCAGACTTCCGGGACAGGGCTATGAGCAGTTCTTC. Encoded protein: CASSRLPGQGYEQFF.

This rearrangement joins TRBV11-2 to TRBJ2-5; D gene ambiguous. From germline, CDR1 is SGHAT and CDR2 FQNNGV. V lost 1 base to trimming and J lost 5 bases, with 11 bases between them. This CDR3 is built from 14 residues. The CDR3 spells CASSLGSTSETQYF. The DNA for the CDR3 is TGTGCCAGCAGCTTAGGTTCAACGTCGGAGACCCAGTACTTC. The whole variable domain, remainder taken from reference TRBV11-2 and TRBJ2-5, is EAGVAQSPRYKIIEKRQSVAFWCNPISGHATLYWYQQILGQGPKLLIQFQNNGVVDDSQLPKDRFSAERLKGVDSTLKIQPAKLEDSAVYLCASSLGSTSETQYFGPGTRLLVL.

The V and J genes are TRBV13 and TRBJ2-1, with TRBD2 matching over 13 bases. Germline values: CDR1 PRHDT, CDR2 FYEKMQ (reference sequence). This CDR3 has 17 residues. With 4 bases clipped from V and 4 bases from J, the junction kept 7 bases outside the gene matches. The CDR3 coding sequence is TGTGCCAGCAGCTCCACCGGACTAGCGGGAGTATACAATGAGCAGTTCTTC. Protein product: CASSSTGLAGVYNEQFF.

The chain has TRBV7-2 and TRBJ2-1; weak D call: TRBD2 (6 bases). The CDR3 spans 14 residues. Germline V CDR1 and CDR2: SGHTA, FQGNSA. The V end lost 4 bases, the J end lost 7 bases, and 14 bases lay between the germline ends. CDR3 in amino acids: CASSSGTPKNEQFF. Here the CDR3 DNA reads TGTGCCAGCAGCTCCGGGACTCCAAAGAATGAGCAGTTCTTC. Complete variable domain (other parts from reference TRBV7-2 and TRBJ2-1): GAGVSQSPSNKVTEKGKDVELRCDPISGHTALYWYRQSLGQGLEFLIYFQGNSAPDKSGLPSDRFSAERTGGSVSTLTIQRTQQEDSAVYLCASSSGTPKNEQFFGPGTRLTVL.

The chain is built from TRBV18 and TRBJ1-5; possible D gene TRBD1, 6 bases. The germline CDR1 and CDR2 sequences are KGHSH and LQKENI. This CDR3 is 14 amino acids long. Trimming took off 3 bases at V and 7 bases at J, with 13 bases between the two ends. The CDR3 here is CASSPRDMGQPQHF. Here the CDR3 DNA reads TGTGCCAGCTCACCCAGGGACATGGGACAGCCCCAGCATTTT.

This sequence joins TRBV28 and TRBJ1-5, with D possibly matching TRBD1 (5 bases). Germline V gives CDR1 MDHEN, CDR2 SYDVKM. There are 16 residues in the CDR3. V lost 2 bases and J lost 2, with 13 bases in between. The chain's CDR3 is CASSLPGGVGNQPQHF. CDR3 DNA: TGTGCCAGCAGTTTACCCGGGGGAGTCGGCAATCAGCCCCAGCATTTT.

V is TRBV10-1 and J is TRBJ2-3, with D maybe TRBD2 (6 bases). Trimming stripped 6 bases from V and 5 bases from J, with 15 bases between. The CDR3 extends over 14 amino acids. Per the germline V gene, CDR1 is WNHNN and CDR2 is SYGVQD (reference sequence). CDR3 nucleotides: TGCGCCAGCAGCGTTTATCCGGGGGAAGATACGCAGTATTTT. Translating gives CASSVYPGEDTQYF.

CDR3: CASSGQGAGGELFF. The CDR3 DNA reads TGCGCCAGCAGCGGACAGGGGGCTGGCGGGGAGCTGTTTTTT. The rearrangement uses TRBV5-1 and TRBJ2-2, with TRBD1 matching over 11 bases. This CDR3 is 14 amino acids long. Germline trimming cut 4 bases from V and 7 bases from J; bases unmatched to any gene: 3. Germline loops: CDR1 SGHRS, CDR2 YFSETQ. Full variable domain (remainder filled in from reference TRBV5-1 and TRBJ2-2): KAGVTQTPRYLIKTRGQQVTLSCSPISGHRSVSWYQQTPGQGLQFLFEYFSETQRNKGNFPGRFSGRQFSNSRSEMNVSTLELGDSALYLCASSGQGAGGELFFGEGSRLTVL.

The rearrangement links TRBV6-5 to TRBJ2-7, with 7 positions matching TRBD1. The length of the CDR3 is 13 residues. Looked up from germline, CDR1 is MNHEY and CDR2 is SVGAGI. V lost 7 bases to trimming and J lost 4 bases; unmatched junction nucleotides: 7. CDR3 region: CASNRQGGYEQYF. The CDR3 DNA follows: TGTGCCAGCAACCGACAGGGTGGGTACGAGCAGTACTTC.